Each of the 27 T cell receptor beta chains below was sequenced from the same sample in a study of beta chain features in type 1 diabetes. Isolated RNA was reverse transcribed in full, so expressed TCRB transcripts were sequenced. Repertoires were generated with immunoSEQ multiplex PCR, while TCRdb's copy carries only in-frame clones and drops some. The repertoire has around 140,000 clones, around 8.8% of them found once; the top ten carry approximately 0.7%. General study points: Moderate but significant shortening of TCRB CDR3s was recorded in all four CD4+ subsets from Type 1 diabetes patients.

Their cognate antigens are unknown. Material: central memory CD4+ T cells from blood. These receptors all stem from a man aged 25 to 45 with type 1 diabetes.

Regarding this clone: Different DNA sequences within this sample yield the same CDR3. The rearrangement uses TRBV7-2 and TRBJ2-3, with 10 bases fitting TRBD2. The CDR3 consists of 17 residues. The V segment lost 4 bases and the J segment 0 bases; nucleotides outside the gene matches: 7. From germline, CDR1 is SGHTA and CDR2 FQGNSA. Here the CDR3 DNA reads TGTGCCAGCAGCTCTAGCGGGGGCCCACTTAGCACAGATACGCAGTATTTT. Amino acid sequence: CASSSSGGPLSTDTQYF.

The table lists this clone with a few counts. The genes are TRBV11-2 and TRBJ2-1, with 9 bases that match TRBD1. The trim removed 6 bases at V and 7 bases at J, leaving 7 bases unmatched. Germline CDR1 and CDR2: SGHAT and FQNNGV. The CDR3 has 14 residues. The CDR3 region has the DNA TGTGCCAGCAGATATACCGGGACAGGGAATGAGCAGTTCTTC. It specifies CASRYTGTGNEQFF.

This chain links TRBV4-1 with TRBJ1-5; 7 nucleotides agree with TRBD1. With V trimmed by 1 base and J by 7 bases, 13 bases remained unmatched. The CDR3 consists of 17 residues. Germline V lookup: CDR1 MGHRA, CDR2 YSYEKL. The CDR3 bases are TGCGCCAGCAGCCAAGGTCGGGACAGAGTTTCTTCGCAGCCCCAGCATTTT. It codes for CASSQGRDRVSSQPQHF.

V gene TRBV29-1 combines with J gene TRBJ2-7; 8 nucleotides align to TRBD1. This CDR3 region has 13 residues. V dropped 5 bases and J dropped 5; count of bases not matched to a gene: 8. Germline lookup yields CDR1 SQVTM and CDR2 ANQGSEA. DNA for the CDR3: TGCAGCGTTCTCCGACAGGGGAAAGACGAGCAGTACTTC. This encodes CSVLRQGKDEQYF.

This CDR3 is CASSPGQGTLSGANVLTF. The CDR3 nucleotides are TGTGCCAGCAGCCCGGGACAGGGAACCCTCTCTGGGGCCAACGTCCTGACTTTC. The chain combines TRBV14 with TRBJ2-6; 9 positions agree with TRBD1. V trimming: 4 bases; J trimming: 0 bases; junction bases outside the gene matches: 7. The length of the CDR3 is 18 residues. Germline CDR1 reads SGHDN; CDR2 reads FVKESK.

The gene calls are TRBV29-1 and TRBJ2-7; 13 bases fit TRBD2. V dropped 6 bases and J dropped 5; count of bases not matched to a gene: 7. The CDR3 contains 14 residues. From germline, CDR1 is SQVTM and CDR2 ANQGSEA. The CDR3 reads CSVRTSGGAHEQYF. The CDR3 DNA sequence: TGCAGCGTCCGTACTAGCGGGGGGGCCCACGAGCAGTACTTC.

The CDR3 is CASSLGQGLFYEQYF. For the CDR3, the DNA is TGTGCCAGCAGCCTGGGACAGGGGCTTTTCTACGAGCAGTACTTC. This chain connects TRBV5-4 to TRBJ2-7; TRBD1 aligns across 10 bases. V was clipped by 4 bases and J by 3 bases; unmatched bases: 7. The CDR3 is made up of 15 amino acids. Germline CDR1 SGHNT, CDR2 YYREEE (reference sequence).

The chain joins TRBV7-3 to TRBJ2-5, with 8 bases identical to TRBD2. CDR3 length: 13 residues. V shed 4 bases, J shed 2 bases, and the junction held 0 bases outside the gene matches. CDR1 and CDR2 from the germline V gene are SGHTA and FQGTGA. The CDR3 DNA sequence: TGTGCCAGCAGCTCGGGGGGGCAAGAGACCCAGTACTTC. It codes for CASSSGGQETQYF.

V is TRBV30 and J is TRBJ2-1, with 8 positions matching TRBD1. CDR1 GTSNPN and CDR2 SVGIG come from the germline V gene (reference sequence). V dropped 5 bases and J dropped 1; count of bases not matched to a gene: 4. This CDR3 region has 14 residues. CDR3 residues: CAWAGTGSYNEQFF. The CDR3 DNA reads TGTGCCTGGGCCGGGACAGGTTCCTACAATGAGCAGTTCTTC. Filled out from reference TRBV30 and TRBJ2-1, the complete variable domain reads SQTIHQWPATLVQPVGSPLSLECTVEGTSNPNLYWYRQAAGRGLQLLFYSVGIGQISSEVPQNLSASRPQDRQFILSSKKLLLSDSGFYLCAWAGTGSYNEQFFGPGTRLTVL.

V is TRBV6-5 and J is TRBJ1-5; maybe TRBD1 (6 bases). The germline V and J ends were trimmed by 6 bases and 7 bases, with 13 bases remaining between them. The CDR3 extends over 13 amino acids. Germline CDR1 reads MNHEY; CDR2 reads SVGAGI. The CDR3 sequence is CASSIGQPQPQHF. The CDR3 nucleotides are TGTGCCAGCAGCATCGGACAGCCCCAGCCCCAGCATTTT.

The rearrangement uses TRBV9 and TRBJ2-7; TRBD1 agrees at 9 bases. The CDR3 spans 16 residues. Germline V gene lookup returns CDR1 SGDLS and CDR2 YYNGEE. J gave up 4 bases and V 3 bases, and 11 bases lay outside the gene matches. CDR3 protein: CASSADPGQGSYEQYF. The CDR3 DNA is TGTGCCAGCAGCGCCGATCCGGGACAGGGCTCTTACGAGCAGTACTTC.

The chain has TRBV27 and TRBJ2-7; tentative D call: TRBD1 (6 bases). This CDR3 region has 17 residues. Between the trimmed V and J ends, which lost 3 bases and 3 bases, there was a span of 21 bases. Germline V gene lookup returns CDR1 MNHEY and CDR2 SMNVEV (reference sequence). The DNA for the CDR3 is TGTGCCAGCAGTTTTTTACCTACAGGGACCCGACGCTACGAGCAGTACTTC. Residues: CASSFLPTGTRRYEQYF.

The sample holds a few counts of this clone. The junction shows a germline mismatch at one end, possibly a read error. V is TRBV7-2 and J is TRBJ1-2; D is unclear. The CDR3 consists of 12 residues. Germline values: CDR1 SGHTA, CDR2 FQGNSA. CDR3 DNA sequence: TGTGCCAGCAGCTTAGGCCGGGATGGTTACACCTTC. Translating gives CASSLGRDGYTF.

There are a few counts of this clone. J is TRBJ2-3 and V is TRBV9; 8 nucleotides agree with TRBD1. V was clipped by 2 bases and J by 1 base; unmatched bases: 9. The CDR3 is 17 residues long. The germline V gene has CDR1 SGDLS and CDR2 YYNGEE. Here the CDR3 DNA reads TGTGCCAGCAGCGTCTCTCCAGGGGGCGCGGGCACAGATACGCAGTATTTT. Protein: CASSVSPGGAGTDTQYF.

This clone came up a few times. This chain uses TRBV9 with TRBJ1-1; D unclear. This CDR3 comprises 15 residues. Germline-derived CDR1 and CDR2 are SGDLS and YYNGEE. Trimming pared 6 bases from V and 0 bases from J, leaving 15 bases between. CDR3 in DNA: TGTGCCAGCACTTATGGGGAGTTCATGAACACTGAAGCTTTCTTT. Its protein is CASTYGEFMNTEAFF.

This clone was observed a handful of times. The V and J genes are TRBV28 and TRBJ2-1, with 8 bases lining up with TRBD2. Germline V gene data show CDR1 as MDHEN and CDR2 as SYDVKM. With V trimmed by 2 bases and J by 7 bases, 4 bases remained unmatched. CDR3 size: 14 residues. CDR3 region: CASSLAGGYNEQFF. The CDR3 nucleotides are TGTGCCAGCAGTTTAGCGGGGGGATATAATGAGCAGTTCTTC.

This clone was seen a few times. This chain connects TRBV6-4 to TRBJ1-6; D uncertain. The CDR3 contains 13 residues. Germline values: CDR1 MRHNA, CDR2 SNTAGT. V was cut by 2 bases and J by 7 bases, with 6 bases left in between. The CDR3 DNA follows: TGTGCCAGCAGTGACGGCAGAAATTCACCCCTCCACTTT. As protein: CASSDGRNSPLHF.

This chain uses TRBV11-2 with TRBJ2-7, with D unclear. Trimming took 0 bases from V and 10 from J, leaving 10 bases between them. Looked up from germline, CDR1 is SGHAT and CDR2 is FQNNGV. The length of the CDR3 is 12 residues. Here the CDR3 DNA reads TGTGCCAGCAGCTTAGATTTCGGCGGCCAGTACTTC. This codes for CASSLDFGGQYF.

The chain carries TRBV18 and TRBJ2-1, with a possible D match to TRBD1 (6 bases). Looked up from germline, CDR1 is KGHSH and CDR2 is LQKENI. This CDR3 comprises 13 residues. Trimming took off 3 bases at V and 5 bases at J, with 8 bases between the two ends. Here the CDR3 DNA reads TGTGCCAGCTCACCGGACAGAGACAATGAGCAGTTCTTC. Protein sequence: CASSPDRDNEQFF.

The chain links TRBV5-1 to TRBJ2-1; possible D gene TRBD1, 6 bases. The CDR3 length is 15 residues. Germline CDR1 is SGHRS and CDR2 is YFSETQ. Trimming removed 0 bases at V and 1 base at J, with 8 bases between. CDR3 in amino acids: CASSLETGSYNEQFF. The CDR3 nucleotides are TGCGCCAGCAGCTTGGAAACAGGGTCCTACAATGAGCAGTTCTTC.

This clone was found a few times. V usage is TRBV11-1 and J usage is TRBJ2-3; TRBD2 aligns across 9 bases. Germline CDR1 is SGHAT and CDR2 is FQDESV (reference sequence). This CDR3 region has 15 residues. V gave up 4 bases and J gave up 4 bases; unmatched junction bases: 6. This CDR3 is CASSYGTSWADTQYF. CDR3 nucleotides: TGTGCCAGCAGCTACGGGACTAGCTGGGCAGATACGCAGTATTTT. The complete variable domain, with remaining parts taken from reference TRBV11-1 and TRBJ2-3, reads EAEVAQSPRYKITEKSQAVAFWCDPISGHATLYWYRQILGQGPELLVQFQDESVVDDSQLPKDRFSAERLKGVDSTLKIQPAELGDSAMYLCASSYGTSWADTQYFGPGTRLTVL.

The V and J genes are TRBV6-5 and TRBJ1-1; perhaps TRBD1 as D (5 bases). Germline V gene data show CDR1 as MNHEY and CDR2 as SVGAGI. Trimming left V 4 bases short and J 5 bases short, with 14 bases between. The CDR3 consists of 14 residues. The CDR3 loop reads CASSSQREGTEAFF. For the CDR3, the DNA is TGTGCCAGCAGTTCACAGAGGGAGGGGACTGAAGCTTTCTTT.

In this sample, this clone turned up a few times. This CDR3 is CASRPDTYEQYF. In DNA form, the CDR3 reads TGTGCCAGCAGGCCGGACACTTACGAGCAGTACTTC. The genes are TRBV28 and TRBJ2-7, with D perhaps TRBD1 (5 bases). The V and J ends lost 6 bases and 4 bases respectively, with 10 bases between them. Looked up from germline, CDR1 is MDHEN and CDR2 is SYDVKM. This CDR3 region has 12 residues.

This chain connects TRBV14 to TRBJ1-2; 8 bases line up with TRBD1. The CDR3 has 15 residues. Germline V gene sequence: CDR1 SGHDN, CDR2 FVKESK. Trimming took 4 bases from V and 3 from J; bases not matched to a gene: 7. The CDR3 region is CASSRRQGPYYGYTF. The CDR3 DNA sequence: TGTGCCAGCAGCCGCAGACAGGGGCCGTACTATGGCTACACCTTC.

V is TRBV7-2 and J is TRBJ2-7, with a possible D match to TRBD1 (6 bases). The germline V gene has CDR1 SGHTA and CDR2 FQGNSA. V lost 4 bases to trimming and J lost 2 bases, with 9 bases between them. The CDR3 contains 13 residues. The CDR3 loop is CASSSTGPYEQYF. The CDR3 region has the DNA TGTGCCAGCAGCTCGACAGGCCCCTACGAGCAGTACTTC.

The genes are TRBV7-2 and TRBJ1-2; D is perhaps TRBD1 (5 bases). The germline gives CDR1 SGHTA, CDR2 FQGNSA. Trimming pared 3 bases from V and 4 bases from J, leaving 18 bases between. The CDR3 is made up of 16 amino acids. CDR3 amino acids: CASSFESQGSAYGYTF. DNA of the CDR3: TGTGCCAGCAGCTTTGAGTCGCAGGGCTCTGCCTATGGCTACACCTTC.

This clone turned up a few times. The chain couples TRBV30 to TRBJ1-5; TRBD1 might be the D (6 bases). The germline V gene has CDR1 GTSNPN and CDR2 SVGIG (reference sequence). The V and J ends lost 1 base and 8 bases respectively, with 12 bases between them. The CDR3 is 13 residues long. The DNA of the CDR3 is TGTGCCTGGAGTGACCAGGGGATCGAGCCCCAGCATTTT. Protein sequence: CAWSDQGIEPQHF.